This T cell receptor beta chain came from a study of cytomegalovirus exposure and HLA in healthy donors. 13 Jbeta primers and 60 Vbeta primers were used for the PCR. Clones were read by immunoSEQ multiplex PCR, and TCRdb kept only the in-frame ones, dropping some. The sample records around 130,000 clones, more than 80% being singletons. The germline V gene has CDR1 MDHEN and CDR2 SYDVKM. V lost 8 bases to trimming and J lost 1 base; unmatched junction nucleotides: 7. The CDR3 loop spans 15 amino acids. About this clone itself: Its target is not known.

General study results and limits: Highly shared sequence variants in one cluster were likely a sequencing artifact. Accurate prediction of HLA-A and HLA-B alleles (for most subjects) was reportedly achieved from TCR beta sequences.

The J gene is TRBJ2-3, the V gene TRBV28, with 9 positions matching TRBD2. Input material: PBMCs. This receptor was identified in a man aged 40-49 years in good health and CMV-seronegative. The CDR3 DNA is TGTGCCAGCGGACCTAGCGGGATTGGCACAGATACGCAGTATTTT. Protein: CASGPSGIGTDTQYF.